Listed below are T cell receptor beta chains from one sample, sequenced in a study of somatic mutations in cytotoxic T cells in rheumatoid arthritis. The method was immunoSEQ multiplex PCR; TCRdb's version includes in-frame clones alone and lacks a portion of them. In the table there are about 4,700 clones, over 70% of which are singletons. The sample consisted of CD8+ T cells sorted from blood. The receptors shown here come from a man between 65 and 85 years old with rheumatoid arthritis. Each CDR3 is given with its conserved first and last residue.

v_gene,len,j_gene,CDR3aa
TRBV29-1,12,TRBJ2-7,CSVLTGTYEQYF
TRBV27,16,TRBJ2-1,CASSLGGQGAHNEQFF
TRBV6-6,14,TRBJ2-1,CASSLSPGQPEQFF
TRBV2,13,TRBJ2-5,CASSGRGQETQYF
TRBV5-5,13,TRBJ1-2,CASSLIGDYGYTF
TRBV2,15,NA,CASSPGVAGPYEQYF
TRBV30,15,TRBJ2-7,CAWSTLASGSYEQYF
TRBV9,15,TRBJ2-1,CASSVAGEEFNEQFF
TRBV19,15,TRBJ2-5,CASSMTPGGQETQYF
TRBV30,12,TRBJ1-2,CAWRVSASGYTF
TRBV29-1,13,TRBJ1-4,CSVERGTNEKLFF
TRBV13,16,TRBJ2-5,CASSSQTSGGGETQYF
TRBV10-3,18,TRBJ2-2,CAIRSHRGGTPGPGELFF
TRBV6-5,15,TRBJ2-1,CASSYRLATYNEQFF
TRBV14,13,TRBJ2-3,CASSPGLRDTQYF
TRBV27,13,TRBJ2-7,CASSEGTVLEQYF
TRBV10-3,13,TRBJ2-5,CAISEWRGETQYF
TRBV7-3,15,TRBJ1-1,CASSLSLTGNTEAFF
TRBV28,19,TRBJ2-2,CASSSFEWDRSLNTGELFF
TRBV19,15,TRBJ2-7,CASSGTGGPSYEQYF
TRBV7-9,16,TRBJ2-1,CASSPRWGGGAGEQFF
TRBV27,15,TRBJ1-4,CASSLYPGGTQKLFF
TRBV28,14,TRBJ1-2,CASSLFRVYYGYTF
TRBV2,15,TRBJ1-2,CASRDVPTGGYGYTF
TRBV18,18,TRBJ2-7,CASSPRLAGGPGGYEQYF
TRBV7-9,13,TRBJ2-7,CASSPGLSYEQYF
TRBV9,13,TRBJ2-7,CASSVDFKGEQYF
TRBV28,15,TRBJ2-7,CASSFRGTGFDEQYF
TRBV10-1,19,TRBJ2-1,CASSDSGLAGGYSHNEQFF
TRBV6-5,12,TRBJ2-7,CASWGRPYEQYF
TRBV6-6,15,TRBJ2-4,CASSYDGTARNIQYF
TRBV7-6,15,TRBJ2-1,CASSLVAGVYNEQFF
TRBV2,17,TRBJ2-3,CASSPPQSSGVTDTQYF
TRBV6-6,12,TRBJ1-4,CASGEQPEKLFF
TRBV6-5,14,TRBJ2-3,CASSYGTGSDTQYF
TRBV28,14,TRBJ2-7,CASSGLAGVYEQYF
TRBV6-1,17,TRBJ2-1,CASSESSGADSYNEQFF
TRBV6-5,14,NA,CASSLGQGPYEQYF
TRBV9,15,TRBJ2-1,CASSYDSLQGDEQFF
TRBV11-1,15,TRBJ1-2,CASSLGGRSIFGYTF
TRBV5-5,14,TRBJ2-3,CASSFMTGRDTQYF
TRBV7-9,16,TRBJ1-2,CASSLAKTGVDYGYTF